This T cell receptor (beta chain) was recorded in a study of cytomegalovirus exposure and HLA in healthy donors. The CDR3 length is 13 residues. The V and J ends lost 4 bases and 9 bases, in that order; junction bases with no gene match: 3. Germline V CDR1 and CDR2: SSHAT, FNYEAQ (reference sequence). Study-wide results and limits: TCR beta V- and J-gene trimming was later associated with a missense DCLRE1C variant. The presence/absence work took it that sequencing depth was about the same across donors. Accurate predictions that matched the HLA-A and HLA-B alleles of most subjects were reportedly made from TCR beta sequences.

The PCR contained 60 Vbeta and 13 Jbeta primers. Measured with immunoSEQ multiplex PCR; TCRdb has only the in-frame clones, and not every one. Its listing shows about 170,000 clones. To note about this clone: What it binds is not known.

This receptor was taken from a woman aged 55-70 years in good health and CMV-seronegative. The V gene is TRBV7-7, the J gene TRBJ2-1, with 10 bases matching TRBD1. The source material was PBMCs. The chain's CDR3 is CASSSTGGTEQFF. CDR3 nucleotides: TGTGCCAGCAGCTCGACAGGGGGCACTGAGCAGTTCTTC. The variable domain in full, completed from reference TRBV7-7 and TRBJ2-1, reads GAGVSQSPRYKVTKRGQDVTLRCDPISSHATLYWYQQALGQGPEFLTYFNYEAQPDKSGLPSDRFSAERPEGSISTLTIQRTEQRDSAMYRCASSSTGGTEQFFGPGTRLTVL.